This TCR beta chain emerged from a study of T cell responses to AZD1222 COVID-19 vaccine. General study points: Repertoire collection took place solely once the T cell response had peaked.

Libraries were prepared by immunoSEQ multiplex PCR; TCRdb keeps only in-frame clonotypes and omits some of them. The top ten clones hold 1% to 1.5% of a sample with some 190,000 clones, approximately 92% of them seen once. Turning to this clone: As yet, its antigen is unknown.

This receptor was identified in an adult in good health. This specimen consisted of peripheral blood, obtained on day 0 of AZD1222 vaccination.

The CDR3 DNA is TGTGCCACCGCCACTGCATCTACAGGGACCCCTGAAGCTTTCTTT. Protein: CATATASTGTPEAFF. The genes are TRBV28 and TRBJ1-1, with TRBD1 as a possible D gene (6 bases). CDR1 is MDHEN, CDR2 SYDVKM, per germline. With 10 bases removed from V and 6 bases from J, the gap between germline ends came to 24 bases. The CDR3 extends over 15 amino acids.